Listed below are T cell receptor beta chains from one sample, sequenced in a study of molecular identifiers for immune sequencing clone quantification. TCRdb reprocessed the PCR reads via MiXCR and lists one record per CDR3 protein. The sample consists of about half a million distinct CDR3 sequences, about 25% of them appearing once. Sequenced material: naive CD8+ T cells from blood, with Jurkat cell RNA spiked in. Receptors were obtained from a human donor in good health. Some libraries in this study had Jurkat cell RNA spiked in. Each CDR3 is given with its conserved first and last residue. Each record gives: V gene, clone size, D gene, J gene, CDR3 length, CDR3 protein, CDR3 DNA. D genes are given only for firm matches. A clone size is listed for some rows: how often the clone was seen (once, few, many), or a class if it is expanded.

V: TRBV27; size: -; D: -; J: TRBJ2-4; length: 14; CDR3: CASSLRGDKNIQYF; DNA: TGTGCCAGCAGTTTAAGGGGGGACAAAAACATTCAGTACTTC
V: TRBV5-6; size: few; D: -; J: TRBJ2-7; length: 12; CDR3: CASSYGRGEQYF; DNA: TGTGCCAGCAGCTACGGACGTGGCGAGCAGTACTTC
V: TRBV2; size: many; D: TRBD2; J: TRBJ2-5; length: 15; CDR3: CASSPDAGGPETQYF; DNA: TGTGCCAGCAGTCCTGACGCGGGGGGGCCGGAGACCCAGTACTTC
V: TRBV5-1; size: once; D: -; J: TRBJ2-1; length: 13; CDR3: CACSLQRADEQFF; DNA: TGCGCCTGCAGCTTACAACGGGCGGATGAGCAGTTCTTC
V: TRBV12-3/TRBV12-4; size: few; D: TRBD1; J: TRBJ2-5; length: 16; CDR3: CASSFSRDRVQETQYF; DNA: TGTGCCAGCAGTTTCAGTCGGGACAGGGTCCAAGAGACCCAGTACTTC
V: TRBV7-9; size: -; D: TRBD1; J: TRBJ1-6; length: 15; CDR3: CASSSRTGANSPLHF; DNA: TGTGCCAGCAGCTCAAGGACAGGGGCTAATTCACCCCTCCACTTT
V: TRBV4-3; size: -; D: -; J: TRBJ1-1; length: 14; CDR3: CASSQYRANTEAFF; DNA: TGCGCCAGCAGCCAATATAGAGCGAACACTGAAGCTTTCTTT
V: TRBV27; size: -; D: TRBD2; J: TRBJ2-1; length: 15; CDR3: CASRSGAPTYNEQFF; DNA: TGTGCCAGCAGGAGCGGGGCGCCTACATACAATGAGCAGTTCTTC
V: TRBV11-2; size: few; D: TRBD1; J: TRBJ2-7; length: 15; CDR3: CASSRGTGETYEQYF; DNA: TGTGCCAGCAGCAGGGGGACAGGGGAAACCTACGAGCAGTACTTC
V: TRBV7-9; size: -; D: TRBD2; J: TRBJ2-1; length: 14; CDR3: CASSPLAGVGEQFF; DNA: TGTGCCAGCAGCCCACTAGCGGGAGTGGGTGAGCAGTTCTTC
V: TRBV10-3; size: -; D: TRBD2; J: TRBJ2-3; length: 14; CDR3: CAIASGTSTDTQYF; DNA: TGTGCCATCGCTAGCGGGACTAGCACAGATACGCAGTATTTT
V: TRBV12-3/TRBV12-4; size: -; D: -; J: TRBJ2-7; length: 15; CDR3: CASSFGAGRSYEQYF; DNA: TGTGCCAGCAGTTTCGGGGCGGGCCGCTCCTACGAGCAGTACTTC
V: TRBV30; size: -; D: -; J: TRBJ2-3; length: 15; CDR3: CAWSASPLGTDTQYF; DNA: TGTGCCTGGAGTGCCTCCCCCCTGGGCACAGATACGCAGTATTTT
V: TRBV18; size: -; D: TRBD2; J: TRBJ2-7; length: 18; CDR3: CASSSNSGSVLLYYEQYF; DNA: TGTGCCAGCTCATCCAATAGCGGGAGTGTTTTGCTTTACTACGAGCAGTACTTC
V: TRBV9; size: many; D: TRBD2; J: TRBJ2-3; length: 19; CDR3: CASSERSRLAGGGTDTQYF; DNA: TGTGCCAGCAGCGAGCGGTCCAGACTAGCGGGAGGAGGAACAGATACGCAGTATTTT
V: TRBV18; size: -; D: -; J: TRBJ1-1; length: 13; CDR3: CASSPPVNTEAFF; DNA: TGTGCCAGCTCTCCACCGGTGAACACTGAAGCTTTCTTT
V: TRBV20-1; size: few; D: -; J: TRBJ2-7; length: 16; CDR3: CSARTWATATSYEQYF; DNA: TGCAGTGCTCGGACGTGGGCTACCGCAACCTCCTACGAGCAGTACTTC
V: TRBV27; size: few; D: -; J: TRBJ1-5; length: 15; CDR3: CASSRRGGSNQPQHF; DNA: TGTGCCAGCAGTCGACGTGGGGGTAGCAATCAGCCCCAGCATTTT
V: TRBV5-6; size: -; D: -; J: TRBJ2-7; length: 13; CDR3: CASSLGDIYEQYF; DNA: TGTGCCAGCAGCTTGGGGGACATCTACGAGCAGTACTTC
V: TRBV9; size: many; D: -; J: TRBJ2-3; length: 18; CDR3: CASSVAPRSQEGADTQYF; DNA: TGTGCCAGCAGCGTAGCCCCCAGGTCCCAGGAGGGGGCAGATACGCAGTATTTT
V: TRBV12-3/TRBV12-4; size: -; D: -; J: TRBJ1-1; length: 11; CDR3: CASSTGAGTFF; DNA: TGTGCCAGCAGCACCGGGGCGGGGACTTTCTTT
V: TRBV10-2; size: -; D: -; J: TRBJ2-7; length: 14; CDR3: CASSEWDGHYEQYF; DNA: TGCGCCAGCAGTGAGTGGGACGGCCACTACGAGCAGTACTTC
V: TRBV5-8; size: few; D: -; J: TRBJ2-3; length: 18; CDR3: CASSPSLGPGTFTDTQYF; DNA: TGTGCCAGCAGCCCCTCCTTAGGTCCTGGCACTTTCACAGATACGCAGTATTTT
V: TRBV9; size: few; D: -; J: TRBJ1-1; length: 16; CDR3: CASSGDDVGAYTEAFF; DNA: TGTGCCAGCAGCGGAGACGACGTCGGAGCGTACACTGAAGCTTTCTTT
V: TRBV5-4; size: few; D: TRBD2; J: TRBJ2-5; length: 15; CDR3: CASRFSGGAQETQYF; DNA: TGTGCCAGCAGATTTAGCGGGGGGGCCCAAGAGACCCAGTACTTC
V: TRBV12-3/TRBV12-4; size: few; D: TRBD2; J: TRBJ2-5; length: 14; CDR3: CASSGGTTQETQYF; DNA: TGTGCCAGCAGTGGAGGGACTACTCAAGAGACCCAGTACTTC
V: TRBV7-3; size: few; D: -; J: TRBJ2-1; length: 17; CDR3: CASSLVRRGVPYNEQFF; DNA: TGTGCCAGCAGCTTAGTACGTAGGGGTGTTCCCTACAATGAGCAGTTCTTC
V: TRBV24-1; size: -; D: -; J: TRBJ2-7; length: 13; CDR3: CATEDNYGDEQYF; DNA: TGTGCCACCGAGGACAACTACGGGGACGAGCAGTACTTC
V: TRBV6-6; size: -; D: TRBD2; J: TRBJ2-7; length: 17; CDR3: CASSYRLSGGPSYEQYF; DNA: TGTGCCAGCAGTTACCGCTTAAGCGGGGGCCCCTCCTACGAGCAGTACTTC
V: TRBV18; size: -; D: -; J: TRBJ1-5; length: 15; CDR3: CASSKYGGEILPQHF; DNA: TGTGCCAGCTCAAAATACGGGGGAGAGATCCTGCCCCAGCATTTT
V: TRBV6-2/TRBV6-3; size: -; D: TRBD1; J: TRBJ2-7; length: 15; CDR3: CASSPRDRVFYEQYF; DNA: TGTGCCAGCAGTCCCCGGGACAGGGTTTTCTACGAGCAGTACTTC
V: TRBV6-1; size: -; D: -; J: TRBJ2-7; length: 15; CDR3: CASSAFGGPTYEQYF; DNA: TGTGCCAGCAGTGCATTTGGGGGGCCCACGTACGAGCAGTACTTC
V: TRBV6-1; size: many; D: -; J: TRBJ2-1; length: 17; CDR3: CASLPSPAESFGDEQFF; DNA: TGTGCCAGCCTACCAAGCCCCGCAGAATCGTTCGGGGATGAGCAGTTCTTC
V: TRBV30; size: few; D: -; J: TRBJ2-7; length: 14; CDR3: CAWSVPALVDEQYF; DNA: TGTGCCTGGAGTGTACCGGCCCTCGTGGACGAGCAGTACTTC
V: TRBV19; size: few; D: -; J: TRBJ1-5; length: 16; CDR3: CASSISVHRSNQPQHF; DNA: TGTGCCAGTAGTATATCCGTCCACCGTAGCAATCAGCCCCAGCATTTT
V: TRBV28; size: -; D: TRBD1; J: TRBJ1-2; length: 15; CDR3: CASTLEDRGIHGCTF; DNA: TGTGCCAGCACCCTCGAGGACAGGGGGATACATGGCTGCACCTTC
V: TRBV11-3; size: -; D: -; J: TRBJ2-2; length: 13; CDR3: CASSAEGTGELFF; DNA: TGTGCCAGCAGCGCGGAGGGCACCGGGGAGCTGTTTTTT
V: TRBV7-2; size: many; D: -; J: TRBJ2-1; length: 13; CDR3: CASSLDVYNEQFF; DNA: TGTGCCAGCAGCTTGGACGTCTACAATGAGCAGTTCTTC
V: TRBV28; size: many; D: -; J: TRBJ2-3; length: 14; CDR3: CASSRSQRTDTQYF; DNA: TGTGCCAGCAGTCGCTCCCAGAGGACAGATACGCAGTATTTT
V: TRBV20-1; size: -; D: TRBD2; J: TRBJ2-3; length: 18; CDR3: CSARDSSGGPVGADTQYF; DNA: TGCAGTGCTAGAGATAGTAGCGGGGGGCCAGTAGGGGCAGATACGCAGTATTTT
V: TRBV7-6; size: -; D: -; J: TRBJ2-3; length: 18; CDR3: CASSQSLRGGNLTDTQYF; DNA: TGTGCCAGCAGCCAATCCCTTAGGGGGGGAAACCTCACAGATACGCAGTATTTT
V: TRBV5-5; size: -; D: -; J: TRBJ1-1; length: 14; CDR3: CASSLAVSYTGAFF; DNA: TGTGCCAGCAGCTTAGCAGTATCTTACACTGGAGCTTTCTTT
V: TRBV6-2/TRBV6-3; size: many; D: TRBD1; J: TRBJ2-7; length: 14; CDR3: CASHNLDRGYEQYF; DNA: TGTGCCAGTCATAACCTCGACAGGGGCTACGAGCAGTACTTC
V: TRBV29-1; size: many; D: TRBD2; J: TRBJ2-1; length: 16; CDR3: CSVISLTSGTYNEQFF; DNA: TGCAGCGTCATAAGTTTGACTAGCGGGACGTACAATGAGCAGTTCTTC
V: TRBV14; size: once; D: -; J: TRBJ2-1; length: 15; CDR3: CASCQDPGSYNEQFF; DNA: TGTGCCAGCTGCCAAGATCCGGGCTCCTACAATGAGCAGTTCTTC
V: TRBV6-2/TRBV6-3; size: few; D: -; J: TRBJ1-5; length: 18; CDR3: CASSYSSVNARSNQPQHF; DNA: TGTGCCAGCAGTTACAGTTCGGTAAATGCTAGGAGCAATCAGCCCCAGCATTTT
V: TRBV4-1; size: many; D: -; J: TRBJ2-5; length: 14; CDR3: CASSPVAGRETQYF; DNA: TGCGCCAGCAGCCCCGTCGCAGGGAGGGAGACCCAGTACTTC
V: TRBV4-1; size: many; D: TRBD1; J: TRBJ1-1; length: 15; CDR3: CASSQDRQGGTEAFF; DNA: TGCGCCAGCAGCCAAGATCGACAGGGTGGCACTGAAGCTTTCTTT
V: TRBV6-5; size: many; D: TRBD2; J: TRBJ2-6; length: 17; CDR3: CASTIAGPFSGANVLTF; DNA: TGTGCCAGCACTATAGCGGGGCCCTTCTCTGGGGCCAACGTCCTGACTTTC
V: TRBV25-1; size: many; D: -; J: TRBJ1-5; length: 14; CDR3: CASSDGQGYQPQHF; DNA: TGTGCCAGCAGTGATGGGCAGGGGTATCAGCCCCAGCATTTT
V: TRBV27; size: few; D: -; J: TRBJ2-3; length: 15; CDR3: CASSLVQGNTDTQYF; DNA: TGTGCCAGCAGTTTGGTTCAGGGTAATACAGATACGCAGTATTTT
V: TRBV7-3; size: many; D: TRBD1; J: TRBJ1-5; length: 18; CDR3: CASSSPFPGQSPNQPQHF; DNA: TGTGCCAGCAGCTCCCCTTTCCCGGGACAGTCACCGAATCAGCCCCAGCATTTT
V: TRBV4-1; size: -; D: TRBD2; J: TRBJ2-5; length: 15; CDR3: CASSQTGLAAKTQYF; DNA: TGCGCCAGCAGCCAAACCGGACTAGCGGCTAAGACCCAGTACTTC
V: TRBV20-1; size: -; D: TRBD2; J: TRBJ2-1; length: 13; CDR3: CSAIPTSRNEQFF; DNA: TGCAGTGCCATTCCGACTAGCCGCAATGAGCAGTTCTTC
V: TRBV20-1; size: -; D: -; J: TRBJ1-1; length: 16; CDR3: CSAEISGTRGDTEAFF; DNA: TGCAGTGCTGAAATCTCCGGGACACGGGGAGACACTGAAGCTTTCTTT
V: TRBV12-3/TRBV12-4; size: many; D: -; J: TRBJ1-6; length: 14; CDR3: CASSLGQHNSPLHF; DNA: TGTGCCAGCAGTTTAGGGCAGCATAATTCACCCCTCCACTTT
V: TRBV30; size: -; D: TRBD2; J: TRBJ2-5; length: 13; CDR3: CAWSVGGVKTQYF; DNA: TGTGCCTGGAGTGTGGGGGGGGTAAAGACCCAGTACTTC
V: TRBV29-1; size: many; D: -; J: TRBJ1-5; length: 13; CDR3: CSVAAGSGQPQHF; DNA: TGCAGCGTTGCCGCAGGCTCGGGTCAGCCCCAGCATTTT
V: TRBV12-3/TRBV12-4; size: many; D: -; J: TRBJ2-6; length: 19; CDR3: CASSPPRGTGQDRANVLTF; DNA: TGTGCCAGCAGCCCCCCCCGCGGGACGGGACAAGATAGGGCCAACGTCCTGACTTTC
V: TRBV29-1; size: many; D: -; J: TRBJ1-1; length: 12; CDR3: CSVPLGGRGAFF; DNA: TGCAGCGTCCCACTGGGGGGAAGGGGAGCTTTCTTT